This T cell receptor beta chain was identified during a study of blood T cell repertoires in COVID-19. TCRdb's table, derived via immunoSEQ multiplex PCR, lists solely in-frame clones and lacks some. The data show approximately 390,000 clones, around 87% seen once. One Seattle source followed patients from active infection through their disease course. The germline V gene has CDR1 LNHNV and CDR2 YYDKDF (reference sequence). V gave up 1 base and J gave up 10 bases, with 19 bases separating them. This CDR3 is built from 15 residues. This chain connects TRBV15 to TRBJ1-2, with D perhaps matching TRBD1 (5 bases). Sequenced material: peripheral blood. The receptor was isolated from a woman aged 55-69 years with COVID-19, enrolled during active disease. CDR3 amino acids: CATSRARTQSADYTF. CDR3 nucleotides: TGTGCCACCAGCAGAGCCCGGACACAAAGTGCTGACTACACCTTC.